This is a list of T cell receptor beta chains from one sample in a study of blood T cells in healthy people across ages. MiXCR, applied by TCRdb to the 5' RACE reads, yields one record per CDR3 protein. The profile shows some 930,000 distinct CDR3 sequences, 25% to 30% of them singletons. These data were likewise used in another study, on T cells of mothers and their children.

The sequenced sample was blood. The receptors here all came from a woman aged 40 to 50 in good health. CDR3s include the opening cysteine and the closing phenylalanine or tryptophan. A D gene is named only where the DNA matches it firmly. Size values are once, few and many counts, or a class for expanded clones, and some rows have none.

v_call	d_call	j_call	cdr3_length	clone_size	cdr3_nt	cdr3_aa
TRBV21-1	.	TRBJ2-3	17	.	TGTGCCAGCAGCAAAGCACGGGGACGATTAAGCACAGATACGCAGTATTTT	CASSKARGRLSTDTQYF
TRBV20-1	.	TRBJ1-5	15	few	TGCAGTGCTGTCCGAATTTCCAGGGGAACTCAGCCCCAGCATTTT	CSAVRISRGTQPQHF
TRBV29-1	.	TRBJ2-7	14	.	TGCAGCGTTGGACAGGGAGCGGGGAGTTACGAGCAGTACTTC	CSVGQGAGSYEQYF
TRBV20-1	TRBD1	TRBJ2-7	12	few	TGCAGTGCTACCGTGACAGGGGTCGAGCAGTACTTC	CSATVTGVEQYF
TRBV20-1	.	TRBJ1-2	15	few	TGCAGTGCTAGAGGCGGGCAGGGGACATGGTATGGCTACACCTTC	CSARGGQGTWYGYTF
TRBV12-3/TRBV12-4	.	TRBJ2-3	16	many	TGTGCCAGCAGTCCAAAGGGACGGGGAACCACAGATACGCAGTATTTT	CASSPKGRGTTDTQYF
TRBV7-2	.	TRBJ2-5	15	.	TGTGCCAGCAGCTTAGGATTGGGGTACCAAGAGACCCAGTACTTC	CASSLGLGYQETQYF
TRBV3-1	.	TRBJ2-7	15	.	TGTGCCAGCAGCCCAGATGGTATGGGGGGCGGCGAGCAGTACTTC	CASSPDGMGGGEQYF
TRBV4-2	.	TRBJ2-7	15	.	TGTGCCAGCAGCCAAGATCTGGGGGAGGCCTACGAGCAGTACTTC	CASSQDLGEAYEQYF
TRBV12-3/TRBV12-4	.	TRBJ2-3	13	few	TGTGCCAGCAGTTTAGATCGCACAGATACGCAGTATTTT	CASSLDRTDTQYF
TRBV7-2	.	TRBJ2-7	13	.	TGTACCAGCAGCTTAGCTGGTGCCGACGAGCAGTACTTC	CTSSLAGADEQYF
TRBV3-1	.	TRBJ1-4	14	.	TGTGCCAGCACCCAGAGTGCAACTAATGAAAAACTGTTTTTT	CASTQSATNEKLFF
TRBV7-2	.	TRBJ2-5	14	few	TGTGCCAGCAGCTTAAGACAGCGGCAAGAGACCCAGTACTTC	CASSLRQRQETQYF
TRBV20-1	.	TRBJ1-2	9	.	TGCAGTGCTAGTAACCCGCTAACCTTC	CSASNPLTF
TRBV28	.	TRBJ1-4	11	.	TGTGCCAGCAGGTGGGGGGAAAAACTGTTTTTT	CASRWGEKLFF
TRBV7-2	TRBD2	TRBJ2-2	18	.	TGTGCCAGCAGCTTAGGCCTAGCGGGGGCGATAAACACCGGGGAGCTGTTTTTT	CASSLGLAGAINTGELFF
TRBV7-2	TRBD2	TRBJ2-1	15	.	TGTGCCAGCAGCTTTTACGGGACTAACTGGATTGAGCAGTTCTTC	CASSFYGTNWIEQFF
TRBV28	.	TRBJ1-4	14	.	TGTGCCAGCACCCGAAGGGGGGAAAATGAAAAACTGTTTTTT	CASTRRGENEKLFF
TRBV6-6	.	TRBJ2-7	14	many	TGTGCCAGCAGTTACTCAGTCAATCGCGACGAGCAGTACTTC	CASSYSVNRDEQYF
TRBV4-3	.	TRBJ1-2	15	few	TGCGCCAGCAGCCAAGATCGTCGGAGCAATTATGGCTACACCTTC	CASSQDRRSNYGYTF
TRBV9	TRBD2	TRBJ2-5	17	many	TGTGCCAGCAGCGCCGACGTGGGAGGGTTCGCGGCAGAGACCCAGTACTTC	CASSADVGGFAAETQYF
TRBV11-2	.	TRBJ2-7	16	few	TGTGCCAGCAGCTTAGCTCTCGGAAGGAGCTCCTACGAGCAGTACTTC	CASSLALGRSSYEQYF
TRBV6-1	.	TRBJ2-6	17	.	TGTGCCAGCAGTGTCCTGGCGGAGAGCTCTGGGGCCAACGTCCTGACTTTC	CASSVLAESSGANVLTF
TRBV5-1	.	TRBJ1-1	13	once	TGCGCCAGCAGCGAAACAGGGATCACTGAAGCTTTCTTT	CASSETGITEAFF
TRBV29-1	TRBD1	TRBJ2-7	14	few	TGCAGCGTTGCGGGACAGCAAACCTCCTACGAGCAGTACTTC	CSVAGQQTSYEQYF
TRBV11-2	.	TRBJ2-1	12	.	TGTGCCAGCAGCCGACAGAGGGATGAGCAGTTCTTC	CASSRQRDEQFF
TRBV5-1	TRBD1	TRBJ2-5	16	.	TGCGCCAGCAGCTTGAACGTGGACAGGGTGGTAGAGACCCAGTACTTC	CASSLNVDRVVETQYF
TRBV5-1	TRBD1	TRBJ2-3	17	.	TGCGCCAGCAGCTTGGATCCCCGGGACAGGGGAACAGATACGCAGTATTTT	CASSLDPRDRGTDTQYF
TRBV20-1	TRBD2	TRBJ2-3	16	.	TGCAGTGCCACGAGATGGACTAGCGGGAGCACAGATACGCAGTATTTT	CSATRWTSGSTDTQYF
TRBV7-6	.	TRBJ1-5	15	.	TGTGCCAGCAGCCTCAGTCCAGGGTCGGATCAGCCCCAGCATTTT	CASSLSPGSDQPQHF
TRBV13	TRBD1	TRBJ2-1	15	.	TGTGCCAGCAGCTTAGGGGGACAGGGGTACCATGAGCAGTTCTTC	CASSLGGQGYHEQFF
TRBV20-1	TRBD1	TRBJ2-3	15	.	TGCAGTGCTCCTGGACAGGTCCTTCGCACAGATACGCAGTATTTT	CSAPGQVLRTDTQYF
TRBV16	.	TRBJ2-7	13	.	TGTGCCAGCAGCCCCTCCATGGGTGCCGTGCAGTACTTC	CASSPSMGAVQYF
TRBV10-3	.	TRBJ2-7	14	few	TGTGCCATCAGTGCCGGGACTGGCCCCTACGAGCAGTACTTC	CAISAGTGPYEQYF
TRBV25-1	.	TRBJ1-6	12	few	TGTGCCAGCAAGGGACCCTCCCAGCCCCTCCACTTT	CASKGPSQPLHF
TRBV20-1	.	TRBJ2-3	14	many	TGCAGTGCTAGGACAGGTTTTGACACAGATACGCAGTATTTT	CSARTGFDTDTQYF
TRBV7-9	.	TRBJ2-1	16	many	TGTGCCAGCAGCTCAAATCATCCGGGAACCTACAATGAGCAGTTCTTC	CASSSNHPGTYNEQFF
TRBV12-3/TRBV12-4	.	TRBJ2-1	16	.	TGTGCCAGCAGCCGACTCCCAGGGGGAGGATTGAATGAGCAGTTCTTC	CASSRLPGGGLNEQFF
TRBV29-1	.	TRBJ2-1	14	many	TGCAGCGTTGCCATGGGGAGTTCAAACAATGAGCAGTTCTTC	CSVAMGSSNNEQFF
TRBV6-5	.	TRBJ1-1	13	few	TGTGCCAGCAGCTATTTCGGAACAGGTGAAGCTTTCTTT	CASSYFGTGEAFF
TRBV4-1	TRBD2	TRBJ2-7	16	few	TGCGCCAGCAGCCAAACCCACAGCGGGGGGGCCTACGAGCAGTACTTC	CASSQTHSGGAYEQYF
TRBV10-3	.	TRBJ1-5	13	.	TGTGCCAGCCAAGCAAATAGCAATCAGCCCCAGCATTTT	CASQANSNQPQHF
TRBV11-2	.	TRBJ2-5	13	.	TGTGCCGGCAGCTTAGGATCAGGGGAGACCCAGTACTTC	CAGSLGSGETQYF
TRBV5-6	TRBD1	TRBJ1-2	15	many	TGTGCCAGCAGCGCGGACAGGGGGAGAACCTATGGCTACACCTTC	CASSADRGRTYGYTF
TRBV5-1	TRBD1	TRBJ1-6	15	few	TGCGCCAGCAGCGTAGGACAGGGGGTCGCTTCACCCCTCCACTTT	CASSVGQGVASPLHF
TRBV20-1	TRBD2	TRBJ2-7	15	few	TGCAGTGCTAGAGATCGGCTAGCGGGGGGGTACGAGCAGTACTTC	CSARDRLAGGYEQYF